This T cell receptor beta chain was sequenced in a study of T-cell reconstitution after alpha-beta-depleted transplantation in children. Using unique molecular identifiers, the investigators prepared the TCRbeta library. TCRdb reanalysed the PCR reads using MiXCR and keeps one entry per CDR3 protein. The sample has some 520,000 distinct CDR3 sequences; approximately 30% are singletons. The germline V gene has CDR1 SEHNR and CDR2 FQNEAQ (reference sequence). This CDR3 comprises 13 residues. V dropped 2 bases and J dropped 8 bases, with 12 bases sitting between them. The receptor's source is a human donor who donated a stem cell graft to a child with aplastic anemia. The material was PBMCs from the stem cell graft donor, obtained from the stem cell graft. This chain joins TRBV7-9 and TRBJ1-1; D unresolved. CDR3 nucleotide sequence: TGTGCCAGCAGCTTATCGCCAGGCAGGGAAGCTTTCTTT. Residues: CASSLSPGREAFF.